Shown below are 10 T cell receptor beta chains from a single sample sequenced in a study of blood T cell repertoires in COVID-19. Libraries were prepared by immunoSEQ multiplex PCR; TCRdb keeps only in-frame clonotypes and omits some of them. The repertoire holds tens of thousands of clones, with around 89% as singletons. Source material: peripheral blood. The source is a woman of 80 years or more with active COVID-19.

In DNA form, the CDR3 reads TGTGCCAGCAGCCGGGACTGGGACAGCTCCTACGAGCAGTACTTC. It yields the protein CASSRDWDSSYEQYF. V and J are TRBV11-2 and TRBJ2-7; D is perhaps TRBD1 (7 bases). Germline V gives CDR1 SGHAT, CDR2 FQNNGV. The CDR3 is made up of 15 amino acids. Trimming took off 5 bases at V and 0 bases at J, with 14 bases between the two ends.

J is TRBJ2-7 and V is TRBV5-4, with 7 positions matching TRBD2. V was pared by 5 bases and J by 5 bases, with 10 bases of the junction left unmatched. CDR1 and CDR2 (germline): SGHNT, YYREEE (reference sequence). The CDR3 sequence is 14 residues long. CDR3 in amino acids: CASSPGGGKDEQYF. As DNA, the CDR3 is TGTGCCAGCAGTCCCGGCGGGGGTAAGGACGAGCAGTACTTC.

The chain employs TRBV28 and TRBJ1-5; D not resolved. The V end lost 4 bases, the J end lost 4 bases, and 5 bases lay between the germline ends. This CDR3 is 12 amino acids long. Per the germline V gene, CDR1 is MDHEN and CDR2 is SYDVKM. DNA for the CDR3: TGTGCCAGCAGTTCCCGGAATCAGCCCCAGCATTTT. Its translation is CASSSRNQPQHF. Filled out from reference TRBV28 and TRBJ1-5, the complete variable domain reads DVKVTQSSRYLVKRTGEKVFLECVQDMDHENMFWYRQDPGLGLRLIYFSYDVKMKEKGDIPEGYSVSREKKERFSLILESASTNQTSMYLCASSSRNQPQHFGDGTRLSIL.

The chain has TRBV21-1 and TRBJ2-7; TRBD1 is the table's D call, not checked against the DNA. TRBV21-1 is labeled a pseudogene. The CDR3 totals 16 residues. The CDR3 reads CASSKLRDRISYEQYF. The DNA for the CDR3 is TGTGCCAGCAGCAAGCTCCGGGACAGGATCTCCTACGAGCAGTACTTC.

The V call is TRBV27, the J call TRBJ2-3; D is unclear. This CDR3 region has 12 residues. V lost 3 bases and J lost 6, with 7 bases in between. Germline lookup yields CDR1 MNHEY and CDR2 SMNVEV (reference sequence). The CDR3: CASSFPQDTQYF. For the CDR3, the DNA is TGTGCCAGCAGTTTCCCCCAGGATACGCAGTATTTT.

The chain uses TRBV27 and TRBJ2-6; 7 bases match TRBD2. Germline CDR1 reads MNHEY; CDR2 reads SMNVEV (reference sequence). After removal of 4 bases from V and 3 bases from J, the junction contained 9 bases not matched to a gene. The CDR3 contains 17 residues. CDR3 residues: CASSYRREMLGANVLTF. In DNA form, the CDR3 reads TGTGCCAGCAGTTACCGGCGGGAGATGCTTGGGGCCAACGTCCTGACTTTC.

The chain combines TRBV5-4 with TRBJ2-3, with a tentative D call TRBD1 (5 bases). From germline, CDR1 is SGHNT and CDR2 YYREEE (reference sequence). Trimming pared 3 bases from V and 3 bases from J, leaving 11 bases between. CDR3 length: 14 residues. The CDR3 nucleotides are TGTGCCAGCAGCTCCTTCAGGGTTACAGATACGCAGTATTTT. Translation gives CASSSFRVTDTQYF.

The genes are TRBV2 and TRBJ2-3; 10 bases line up with TRBD2. With V trimmed by 6 bases and J by 5 bases, 8 bases remained unmatched. From germline, CDR1 is SNHLY and CDR2 FYNNEI. This CDR3 is built from 15 residues. For the CDR3, the DNA is TGTGCCAGCAGGAAGCTAGCGGGAGTGGGAGATACGCAGTATTTT. Protein product: CASRKLAGVGDTQYF.

The chain joins TRBV25-1 to TRBJ2-5, with 7 bases aligning to TRBD2. The CDR3 contains 15 residues. Losses at the gene ends were 1 base for V and 1 base for J; bases not matched to a gene: 3. The germline V gene encodes CDR1 MGHDK and CDR2 SYGVNS. The DNA for the CDR3 is TGTGCCAGCAGTGAATCCCGGGGGGTCCAAGAGACCCAGTACTTC. Translating gives CASSESRGVQETQYF.

This clone was detected once. The V call is TRBV5-4, the J call TRBJ2-2, with 8 bases lining up with TRBD1. Germline lookup yields CDR1 SGHNT and CDR2 YYREEE (reference sequence). The CDR3 spans 15 residues. Trimming removed 2 bases from V and 4 bases from J; junction bases left unmatched: 4. The chain's CDR3 is CASSFGQGGTGELFF. The CDR3 region has the DNA TGTGCCAGCAGCTTTGGACAGGGAGGCACCGGGGAGCTGTTTTTT.